The source of this T cell receptor (beta chain) is a study of T cells in Graves' hyperthyroidism and ophthalmopathy. Whole-study findings and limits: In the analysis, a 13 V-J model separated ophthalmopathy from stable hyperthyroidism. Most thyroid clonotypes with frequency above 0.001 were detected in blood.

Notes on this clonotype: Its antigen is as yet unknown.

A lack of ophthalmopathy progression within 18 months defined stable Graves' hyperthyroidism. Trimming left V 0 bases short and J 13 bases short, with 16 bases between. The CDR3 has 15 amino acids. The V gene's germline CDR1 is LNHNV and CDR2 YYDKDF (reference sequence). RNA transcripts yielded amplified TCR beta CDR3 regions. HTBI primers were used for first-round RT-PCR of the TCR CDR3. TCRdb independently ran MiXCR on the multiplex PCR reads; one entry per CDR3 protein. This table has about 680,000 distinct CDR3 sequences, under 45% appearing once. The V and J genes are TRBV15 and TRBJ1-6; D remains unclear. The sequence derives from a middle-aged woman with Graves' hyperthyroidism. Sequencing input: blood. CDR3 protein: CATSRDRQFNQPLHF. Here the CDR3 DNA reads TGTGCCACCAGCAGAGATAGGCAGTTCAATCAGCCCCTCCACTTT.